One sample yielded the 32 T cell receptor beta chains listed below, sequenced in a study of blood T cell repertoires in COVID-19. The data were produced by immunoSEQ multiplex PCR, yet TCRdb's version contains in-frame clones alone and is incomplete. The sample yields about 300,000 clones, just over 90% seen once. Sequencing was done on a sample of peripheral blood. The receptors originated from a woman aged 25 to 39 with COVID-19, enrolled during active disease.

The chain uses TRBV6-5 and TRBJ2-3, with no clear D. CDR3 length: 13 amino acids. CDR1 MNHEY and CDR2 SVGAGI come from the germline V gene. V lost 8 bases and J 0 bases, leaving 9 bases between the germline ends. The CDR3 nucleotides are TGTGCCAGCGACCTGACTAGCACAGATACGCAGTATTTT. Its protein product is CASDLTSTDTQYF.

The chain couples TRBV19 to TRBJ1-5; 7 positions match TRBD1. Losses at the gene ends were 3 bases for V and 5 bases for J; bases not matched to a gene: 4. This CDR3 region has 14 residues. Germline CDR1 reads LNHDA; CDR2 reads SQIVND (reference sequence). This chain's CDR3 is CASSIGTADQPQHF. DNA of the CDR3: TGTGCCAGTAGTATTGGGACAGCAGATCAGCCCCAGCATTTT.

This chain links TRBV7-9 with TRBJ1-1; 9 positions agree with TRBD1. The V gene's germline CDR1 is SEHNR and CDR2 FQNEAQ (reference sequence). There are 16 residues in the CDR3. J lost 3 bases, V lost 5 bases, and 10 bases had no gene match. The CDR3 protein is CASSRPGTGFDTEAFF. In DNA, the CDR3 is TGTGCCAGCAGCCGTCCCGGGACAGGGTTCGACACTGAAGCTTTCTTT.

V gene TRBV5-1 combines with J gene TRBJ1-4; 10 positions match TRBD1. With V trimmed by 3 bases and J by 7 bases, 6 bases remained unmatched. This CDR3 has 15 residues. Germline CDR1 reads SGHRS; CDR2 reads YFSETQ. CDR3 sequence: CASSSGDRGPEKLFF. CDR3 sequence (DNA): TGCGCCAGCAGCTCGGGGGACAGGGGACCTGAAAAACTGTTTTTT.

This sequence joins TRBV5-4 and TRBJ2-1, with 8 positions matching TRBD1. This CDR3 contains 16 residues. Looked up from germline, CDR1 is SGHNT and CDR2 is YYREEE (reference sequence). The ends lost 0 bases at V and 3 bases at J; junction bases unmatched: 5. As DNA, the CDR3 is TGTGCCAGCAGCTTGGGGACAGGGACCCTCTACAATGAGCAGTTCTTC. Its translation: CASSLGTGTLYNEQFF.

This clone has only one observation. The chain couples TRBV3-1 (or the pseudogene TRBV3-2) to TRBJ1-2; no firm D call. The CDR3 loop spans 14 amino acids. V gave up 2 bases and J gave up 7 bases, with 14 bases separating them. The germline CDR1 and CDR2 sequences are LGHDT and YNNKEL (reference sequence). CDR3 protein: CASSQRAGAGGYTF. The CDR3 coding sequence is TGTGCCAGCAGCCAAAGAGCAGGTGCGGGTGGCTACACCTTC.

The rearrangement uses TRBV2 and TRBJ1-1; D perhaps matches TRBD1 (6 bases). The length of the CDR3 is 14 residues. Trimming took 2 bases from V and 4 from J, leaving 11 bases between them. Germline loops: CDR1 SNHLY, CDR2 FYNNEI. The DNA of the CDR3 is TGTGCCAGCAGTGAAAGGCAGGGGAGCACTGAAGCTTTCTTT. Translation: CASSERQGSTEAFF. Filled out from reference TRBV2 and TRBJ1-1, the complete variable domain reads EPEVTQTPSHQVTQMGQEVILRCVPISNHLYFYWYRQILGQKVEFLVSFYNNEISEKSEIFDDQFSVERPDGSNFTLKIRSTKLEDSAMYFCASSERQGSTEAFFGQGTRLTVV.

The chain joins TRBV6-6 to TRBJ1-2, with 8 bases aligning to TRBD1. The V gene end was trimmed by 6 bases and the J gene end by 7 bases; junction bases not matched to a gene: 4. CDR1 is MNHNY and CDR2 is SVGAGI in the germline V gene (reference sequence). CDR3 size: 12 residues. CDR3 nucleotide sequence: TGTGCCAGCAGGACAGGGGAGGGTGGCTACACCTTC. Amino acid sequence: CASRTGEGGYTF.

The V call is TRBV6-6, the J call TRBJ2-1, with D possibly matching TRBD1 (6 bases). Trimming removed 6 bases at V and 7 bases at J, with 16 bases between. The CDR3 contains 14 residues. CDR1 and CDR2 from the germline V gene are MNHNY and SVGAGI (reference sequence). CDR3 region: CASRRPDSLNEQFF. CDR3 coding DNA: TGTGCCAGCAGAAGACCGGACAGCCTTAATGAGCAGTTCTTC.

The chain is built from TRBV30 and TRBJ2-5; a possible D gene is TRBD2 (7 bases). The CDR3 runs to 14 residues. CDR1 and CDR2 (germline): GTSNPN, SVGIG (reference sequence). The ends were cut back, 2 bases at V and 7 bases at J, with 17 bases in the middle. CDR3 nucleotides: TGTGCCTGGAGTAGGGGGGAGGGCCCAGGGACCCAGTACTTC. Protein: CAWSRGEGPGTQYF.

The CDR3 sequence: CASSLSGDTEAFF. CDR3 nucleotide sequence: TGTGCCAGCAGTTTATCAGGGGACACTGAAGCTTTCTTT. The chain links TRBV12-3 or TRBV12-4 to TRBJ1-1, with D maybe TRBD1 (6 bases). This CDR3 has 13 residues. With 2 bases removed from V and 3 bases from J, the gap between germline ends came to 7 bases.

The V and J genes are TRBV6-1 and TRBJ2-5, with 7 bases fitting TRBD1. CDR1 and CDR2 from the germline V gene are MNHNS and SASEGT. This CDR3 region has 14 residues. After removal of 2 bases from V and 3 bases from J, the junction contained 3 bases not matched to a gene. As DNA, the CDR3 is TGTGCCAGCAGTGAATTTGGGACAGAAGAGACCCAGTACTTC. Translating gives CASSEFGTEETQYF.

The CDR3: CAWSVRGGGGSADTQYF. In nucleotides, the CDR3 is TGTGCCTGGAGTGTACGAGGTGGGGGCGGGAGTGCAGATACGCAGTATTTT. The J gene is TRBJ2-3, the V gene TRBV30; D possibly corresponds to TRBD2 (7 bases). The V end lost 0 bases, the J end lost 4 bases, and 20 bases lay between the germline ends. CDR3 length equals 17 residues. Germline V gene lookup returns CDR1 GTSNPN and CDR2 SVGIG (reference sequence).

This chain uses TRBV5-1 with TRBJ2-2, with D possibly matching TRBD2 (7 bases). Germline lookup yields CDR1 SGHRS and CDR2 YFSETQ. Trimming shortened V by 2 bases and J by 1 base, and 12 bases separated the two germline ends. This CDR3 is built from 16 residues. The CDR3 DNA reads TGCGCCAGCAGCTTTAGGGGGGGCTTGAACACCGGGGAGCTGTTTTTT. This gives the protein CASSFRGGLNTGELFF.

CDR3 nucleotide sequence: TGTGCCAGCAGCCCGGGGACAGTCGAAGCTTTCTTT. This sequence encodes CASSPGTVEAFF. The rearrangement uses TRBV5-4 and TRBJ1-1; 7 nucleotides align to TRBD1. The CDR3 loop spans 12 amino acids. V shed 4 bases, J shed 8 bases, and the junction held 5 bases outside the gene matches. Germline V CDR1 and CDR2: SGHNT, YYREEE (reference sequence).

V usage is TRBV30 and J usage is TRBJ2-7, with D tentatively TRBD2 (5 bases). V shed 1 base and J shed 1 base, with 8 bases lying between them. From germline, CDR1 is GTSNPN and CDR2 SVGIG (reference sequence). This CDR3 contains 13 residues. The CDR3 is CAWSDGKSYEQYF. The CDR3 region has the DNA TGTGCCTGGAGTGACGGGAAGTCCTACGAGCAGTACTTC.

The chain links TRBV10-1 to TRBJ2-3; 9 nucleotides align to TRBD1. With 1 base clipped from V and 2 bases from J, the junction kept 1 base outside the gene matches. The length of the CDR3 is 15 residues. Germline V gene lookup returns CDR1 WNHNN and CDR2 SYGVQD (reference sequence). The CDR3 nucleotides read TGCGCCAGCAGTGAGTGGACAGGGGTCACAGATACGCAGTATTTT. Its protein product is CASSEWTGVTDTQYF.

DNA of the CDR3: TGTGCCAGCAGGGGACAGGGGGGAGGCTACACCTTC. This codes for CASRGQGGGYTF. This chain connects TRBV28 to TRBJ1-2, with TRBD1 matching 11 bases. CDR1 is MDHEN and CDR2 is SYDVKM in the germline V gene. The CDR3 runs to 12 residues. Unmatched junction bases numbered 2, after V lost 6 bases and J lost 8 bases.

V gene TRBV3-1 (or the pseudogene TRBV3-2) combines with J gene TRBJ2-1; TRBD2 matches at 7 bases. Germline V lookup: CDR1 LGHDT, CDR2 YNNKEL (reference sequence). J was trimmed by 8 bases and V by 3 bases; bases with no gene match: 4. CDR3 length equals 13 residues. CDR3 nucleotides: TGTGCCAGCAGCCAGGGACTACGGGATGAGCAGTTCTTC. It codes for CASSQGLRDEQFF.

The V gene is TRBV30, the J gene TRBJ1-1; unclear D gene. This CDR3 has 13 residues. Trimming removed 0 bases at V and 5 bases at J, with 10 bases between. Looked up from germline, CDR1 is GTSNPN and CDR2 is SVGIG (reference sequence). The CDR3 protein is CAWSVEIKTEAFF. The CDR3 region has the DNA TGTGCCTGGAGTGTGGAGATCAAGACTGAAGCTTTCTTT.

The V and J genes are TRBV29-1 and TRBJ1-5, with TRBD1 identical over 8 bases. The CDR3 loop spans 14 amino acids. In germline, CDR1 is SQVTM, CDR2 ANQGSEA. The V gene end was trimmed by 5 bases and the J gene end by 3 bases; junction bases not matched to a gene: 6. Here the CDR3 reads CSVTSGQDNQPQHF. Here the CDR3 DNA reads TGCAGCGTTACTTCGGGACAGGACAATCAGCCCCAGCATTTT.

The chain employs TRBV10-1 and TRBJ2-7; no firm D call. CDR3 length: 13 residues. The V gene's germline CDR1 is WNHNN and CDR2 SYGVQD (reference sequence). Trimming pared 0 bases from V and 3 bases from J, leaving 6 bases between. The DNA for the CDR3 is TGCGCCAGCAGTGAGTCTAACAGCTACGAGCAGTACTTC. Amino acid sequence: CASSESNSYEQYF.

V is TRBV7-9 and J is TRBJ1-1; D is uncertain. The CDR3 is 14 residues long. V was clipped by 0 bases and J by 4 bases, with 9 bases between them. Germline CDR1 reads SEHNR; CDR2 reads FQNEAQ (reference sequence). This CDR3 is CASSLATGSTEAFF. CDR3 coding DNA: TGTGCCAGCAGCTTAGCCACCGGTTCCACTGAAGCTTTCTTT.

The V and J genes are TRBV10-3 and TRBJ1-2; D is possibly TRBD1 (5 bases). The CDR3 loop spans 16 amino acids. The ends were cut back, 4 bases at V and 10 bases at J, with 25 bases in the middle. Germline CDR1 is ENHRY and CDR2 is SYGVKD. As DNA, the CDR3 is TGTGCCATCAGTGGGGGGGAAGAGGCGCAGCCCGATGCCTACACCTTC. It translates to CAISGGEEAQPDAYTF.

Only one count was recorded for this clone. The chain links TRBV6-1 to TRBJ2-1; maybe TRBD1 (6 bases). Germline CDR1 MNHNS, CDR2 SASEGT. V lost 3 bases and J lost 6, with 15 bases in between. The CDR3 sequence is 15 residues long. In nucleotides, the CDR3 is TGTGCCAGCAGTGATGGGGACATAGGCGGCAATGAGCAGTTCTTC. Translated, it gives CASSDGDIGGNEQFF.

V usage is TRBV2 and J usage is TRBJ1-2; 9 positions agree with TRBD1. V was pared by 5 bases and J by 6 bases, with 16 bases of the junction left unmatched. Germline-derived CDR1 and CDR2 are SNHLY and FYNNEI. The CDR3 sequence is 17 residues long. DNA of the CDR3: TGTGCCAGCAGTCAAGAGAAAACCGGGACAGGGAGTAATGGCTACACCTTC. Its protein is CASSQEKTGTGSNGYTF.

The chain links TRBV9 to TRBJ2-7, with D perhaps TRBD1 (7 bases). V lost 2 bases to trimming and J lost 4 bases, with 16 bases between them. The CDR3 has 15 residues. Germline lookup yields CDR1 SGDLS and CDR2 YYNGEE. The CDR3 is CASSVRGEGIYEQYF. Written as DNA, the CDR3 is TGTGCCAGCAGCGTCAGGGGGGAAGGGATTTACGAGCAGTACTTC.

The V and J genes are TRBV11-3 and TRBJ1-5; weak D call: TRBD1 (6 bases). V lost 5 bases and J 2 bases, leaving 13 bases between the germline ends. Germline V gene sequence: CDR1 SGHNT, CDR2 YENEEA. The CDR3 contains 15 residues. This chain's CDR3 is CASSPQGQRNQPQHF. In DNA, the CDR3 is TGTGCCAGCAGCCCCCAAGGACAGCGCAATCAGCCCCAGCATTTT.

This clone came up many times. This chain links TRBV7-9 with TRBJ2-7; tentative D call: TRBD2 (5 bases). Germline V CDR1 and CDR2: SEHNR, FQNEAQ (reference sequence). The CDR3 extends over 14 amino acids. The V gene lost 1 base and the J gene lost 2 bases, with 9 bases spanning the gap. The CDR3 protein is CASSLGAAPYEQYF. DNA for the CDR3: TGTGCCAGCAGCTTAGGAGCGGCCCCCTACGAGCAGTACTTC.

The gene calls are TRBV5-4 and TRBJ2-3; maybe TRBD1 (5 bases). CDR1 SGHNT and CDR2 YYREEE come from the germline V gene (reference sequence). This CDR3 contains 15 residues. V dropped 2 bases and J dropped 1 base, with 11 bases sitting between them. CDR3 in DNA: TGTGCCAGCAGCTTAGGGGATCTGGGCACAGATACGCAGTATTTT. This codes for CASSLGDLGTDTQYF.

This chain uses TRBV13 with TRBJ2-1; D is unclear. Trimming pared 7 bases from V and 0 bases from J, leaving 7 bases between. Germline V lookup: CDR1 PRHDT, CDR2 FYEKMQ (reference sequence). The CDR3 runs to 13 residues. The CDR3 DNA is TGTGCCAGCACCACTTCCTCCTACAATGAGCAGTTCTTC. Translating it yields CASTTSSYNEQFF. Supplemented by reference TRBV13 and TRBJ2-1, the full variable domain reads AAGVIQSPRHLIKEKRETATLKCYPIPRHDTVYWYQQGPGQDPQFLISFYEKMQSDKGSIPDRFSAQQFSDYHSELNMSSLELGDSALYFCASTTSSYNEQFFGPGTRLTVL.

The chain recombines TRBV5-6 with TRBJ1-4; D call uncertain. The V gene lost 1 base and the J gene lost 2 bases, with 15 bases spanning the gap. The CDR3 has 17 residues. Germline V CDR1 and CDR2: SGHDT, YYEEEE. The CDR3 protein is CASSLRVTGSTNEKLFF. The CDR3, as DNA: TGTGCCAGCAGCTTGCGTGTCACGGGATCCACTAATGAAAAACTGTTTTTT.